The 12 T cell receptor beta chains below were found in one sample sequenced in a study of cytomegalovirus exposure and HLA in healthy donors. The PCR was carried out with 60 Vbeta primers and 13 Jbeta primers. This table comes from immunoSEQ multiplex PCR, and its TCRdb copy is limited to in-frame clones, with some not included. The sample shows tens of thousands of clones, roughly 72% of them seen only once. Sequenced input: PBMCs. Receptor source: a woman between 45 and 65 years old in good health and CMV-seropositive.

The chain carries TRBV6-1 and TRBJ2-3; 7 bases align to TRBD1. V shed 2 bases and J 5 bases; nucleotides not matched to a gene: 1. The CDR3 covers 13 residues. Germline loops: CDR1 MNHNS, CDR2 SASEGT. Here the CDR3 reads CASSEHRGDTQYF. The CDR3 DNA follows: TGTGCCAGCAGTGAACACAGGGGAGATACGCAGTATTTT.

This chain uses TRBV29-1 with TRBJ2-7, with D possibly matching TRBD1 (6 bases). The CDR3 has 13 residues. The germline CDR1 and CDR2 sequences are SQVTM and ANQGSEA. With 7 bases removed from V and 2 bases from J, the gap between germline ends came to 15 bases. CDR3 in amino acids: CSAWTDSAYEQYF. The CDR3 nucleotides are TGCAGCGCTTGGACAGATTCGGCCTACGAGCAGTACTTC.

V usage is TRBV28 and J usage is TRBJ2-1; TRBD1 might be the D (6 bases). Germline V gene lookup returns CDR1 MDHEN and CDR2 SYDVKM. The V gene lost 5 bases and the J gene lost 12 bases, with 20 bases spanning the gap. The CDR3 length is 14 residues. The CDR3 region has the DNA TGTGCCAGCAGTCCAGGGGACCCTCTTCCAGGGCAGTTCTTC. Translated, it gives CASSPGDPLPGQFF.

The chain employs TRBV7-2 and TRBJ2-1, with TRBD1 matching over 10 bases. The CDR3 runs 16 residues. J was trimmed by 7 bases and V by 4 bases; bases with no gene match: 10. CDR1 and CDR2 (germline): SGHTA, FQGNSA. The CDR3 DNA sequence: TGTGCCAGCAGCTCCGACCGGGACAGGGGAGGAAATGAGCAGTTCTTC. This encodes CASSSDRDRGGNEQFF.

This rearrangement joins TRBV6-5 to TRBJ2-2; tentative D call: TRBD1 (6 bases). The CDR3 is made up of 13 amino acids. V was pared by 7 bases and J by 4 bases, with 10 bases between. From germline, CDR1 is MNHEY and CDR2 SVGAGI. The CDR3 bases are TGTGCCAGCATTAGGGGGAGCACCGGGGAGCTGTTTTTT. Its protein is CASIRGSTGELFF.

This chain links TRBV7-2 with TRBJ1-1, with 10 bases aligning to TRBD1. V trimming: 1 base; J trimming: 6 bases; junction bases outside the gene matches: 2. Germline CDR1 SGHTA, CDR2 FQGNSA. The CDR3 is 14 residues long. CDR3 DNA sequence: TGTGCCAGCAGCTTAGTCGGGACAGGGGCTGAAGCTTTCTTT. This gives the protein CASSLVGTGAEAFF.

The chain couples TRBV5-4 to TRBJ2-6; D gene unclear. Trimming shortened V by 5 bases and J by 3 bases, and 9 bases separated the two germline ends. Germline CDR1 reads SGHNT; CDR2 reads YYREEE (reference sequence). This CDR3 has 14 residues. The chain's CDR3 is CASRPPGGANVLTF. CDR3 bases: TGTGCCAGCAGACCTCCGGGTGGGGCCAACGTCCTGACTTTC. Drawing the rest from reference TRBV5-4 and TRBJ2-6, the complete variable domain is ETGVTQSPTHLIKTRGQQVTLRCSSQSGHNTVSWYQQALGQGPQFIFQYYREEENGRGNFPPRFSGLQFPNYSSELNVNALELDDSALYLCASRPPGGANVLTFGAGSRLTVL.

The V and J genes are TRBV7-2 and TRBJ1-2, with D possibly TRBD1 on 5 matching bases. Germline-derived CDR1 and CDR2 are SGHTA and FQGNSA. The CDR3 is made up of 14 amino acids. Trimming stripped 5 bases from V and 2 bases from J, with 12 bases between. CDR3 loop: CASSRETANYGYTF. CDR3 DNA sequence: TGTGCCAGCAGCCGTGAGACAGCAAACTATGGCTACACCTTC. Full variable domain (rest looked up from reference TRBV7-2 and TRBJ1-2): GAGVSQSPSNKVTEKGKDVELRCDPISGHTALYWYRQSLGQGLEFLIYFQGNSAPDKSGLPSDRFSAERTGGSVSTLTIQRTQQEDSAVYLCASSRETANYGYTFGSGTRLTVV.

The chain is built from TRBV4-1 and TRBJ2-3, with D perhaps matching TRBD1 (6 bases). Per germline, CDR1 MGHRA and CDR2 YSYEKL. This CDR3 has 16 amino acids. The V end was cut by 1 base, the J end by 4 bases, with 15 bases between. The DNA of the CDR3 is TGCGCCAGCAGCCAAGGGATAGGCCCAGGGGCAGATACGCAGTATTTT. This gives the protein CASSQGIGPGADTQYF.

The V call is TRBV29-1, the J call TRBJ1-1; D not certain. CDR3 length equals 13 residues. Trimming pared 7 bases from V and 3 bases from J, leaving 15 bases between. CDR1 SQVTM and CDR2 ANQGSEA come from the germline V gene. In DNA form, the CDR3 reads TGCAGCGCCCGGACGGACTTGGACACTGAAGCTTTCTTT. Translation: CSARTDLDTEAFF.

The CDR3 nucleotides read TGTGCCAGCAGTTTATTAGCGGGGGAATACAATGAGCAGTTCTTC. Translation gives CASSLLAGEYNEQFF. The chain uses TRBV28 and TRBJ2-1; TRBD2 agrees at 9 bases. V gave up 1 base and J gave up 4 bases; unmatched junction bases: 2. The CDR3 spans 15 residues. CDR1 and CDR2 from the germline V gene are MDHEN and SYDVKM.

CDR3 protein: CASSLGGAKGDTIYF. Written as DNA, the CDR3 is TGTGCCAGCAGCTTGGGAGGGGCCAAGGGGGACACCATATATTTT. The genes are TRBV7-9 and TRBJ1-3, with D possibly being TRBD1 (6 bases). Germline CDR1 reads SEHNR; CDR2 reads FQNEAQ (reference sequence). The CDR3 covers 15 residues. Trimming cost V 3 bases and J 8 bases, with 17 bases left between them.